This note documents a single T cell receptor (beta chain) sequence. Its antigen is undetermined. Germline V gene lookup returns CDR1 MDHEN and CDR2 SYDVKM. The CDR3 covers 15 residues. Trimming took off 6 bases at V and 3 bases at J, with 15 bases between the two ends. It was with 60 Vbeta and 13 Jbeta primers that the PCR ran. Assay: immunoSEQ multiplex PCR; the TCRdb copy retains only in-frame clones and omits some. The table records about 89,000 clones, around 77% of them present only once. These data are taken from a study of cytomegalovirus exposure and HLA in healthy donors. Study conclusions and caveats: It was shown in a later analysis that HLA-associated TCR beta chains were more clonally expanded than other, equally common chains.

This sequence was found in a man aged 30-40 years in good health and CMV-seronegative. What was sequenced was PBMCs. V gene TRBV28 combines with J gene TRBJ1-3, with a weak D call TRBD1 (6 bases). The DNA of the CDR3 is TGTGCCAGCAGCCCGGCGGGGGGCGGTGGAAACACCATATATTTT. Amino acids: CASSPAGGGGNTIYF.